The next 10 T cell receptor beta chains were all read from a single sample in a study of blood T cell repertoires in COVID-19. The repertoire was sequenced with immunoSEQ multiplex PCR; TCRdb's copy has only in-frame clones and lacks some. The table lists under 110,000 clones, about 92% of them singletons, with approximately 5.7% in the top ten. The sample taken for sequencing was peripheral blood. These receptors came from a man aged 50 to 60 with active COVID-19.

The chain links TRBV9 to TRBJ1-6, with 8 bases aligning to TRBD1. J lost 6 bases, V lost 2 bases, and 4 bases had no gene match. CDR1 is SGDLS, CDR2 YYNGEE, per germline. This CDR3 has 15 residues. As DNA, the CDR3 is TGTGCCAGCAGCGTGCAGGGGGCGGGTAATTCACCCCTCCACTTT. Protein product: CASSVQGAGNSPLHF.

This rearrangement joins TRBV11-1 to TRBJ1-2; TRBD1 aligns across 7 bases. The CDR3 sequence is 13 residues long. The germline V gene has CDR1 SGHAT and CDR2 FQDESV (reference sequence). V shed 10 bases, J shed 2 bases, and the junction held 7 bases outside the gene matches. The CDR3 DNA is TGTGCCACCGGAAAGACAGGGAACTATGGCTACACCTTC. Amino acids: CATGKTGNYGYTF. The full variable domain, completed using reference TRBV11-1 and TRBJ1-2, is EAEVAQSPRYKITEKSQAVAFWCDPISGHATLYWYRQILGQGPELLVQFQDESVVDDSQLPKDRFSAERLKGVDSTLKIQPAELGDSAMYLCATGKTGNYGYTFGSGTRLTVV.

The V call is TRBV28, the J call TRBJ1-1, with 9 bases fitting TRBD1. The CDR3 loop spans 17 amino acids. The V gene end was trimmed by 6 bases and the J gene end by 0 bases; junction bases not matched to a gene: 11. Germline CDR1 is MDHEN and CDR2 is SYDVKM. CDR3 sequence reads: CASSSPGDRAMNTEAFF. CDR3 DNA sequence: TGTGCCAGCAGCTCCCCCGGGGACAGGGCCATGAACACTGAAGCTTTCTTT. The whole variable domain, filled in from reference TRBV28 and TRBJ1-1, reads DVKVTQSSRYLVKRTGEKVFLECVQDMDHENMFWYRQDPGLGLRLIYFSYDVKMKEKGDIPEGYSVSREKKERFSLILESASTNQTSMYLCASSSPGDRAMNTEAFFGQGTRLTVV.

This chain joins TRBV3-1 (or the pseudogene TRBV3-2) and TRBJ2-1; 7 bases match TRBD2. The germline CDR1 and CDR2 sequences are LGHDT and YNNKEL (reference sequence). After removal of 2 bases from V and 9 bases from J, the junction contained 4 bases not matched to a gene. The CDR3 extends over 13 amino acids. The CDR3 is CASSQTTSVEQFF. CDR3 in DNA: TGTGCCAGCAGCCAAACTACTAGCGTTGAGCAGTTCTTC.

The genes are TRBV12-3 or TRBV12-4 and TRBJ2-1; D possibly corresponds to TRBD2 (6 bases). This CDR3 contains 12 residues. Trimming cost V 4 bases and J 10 bases, with 11 bases left between them. DNA for the CDR3: TGTGCCAGCAGTTCCAACCGGGGGGAGCAGTTCTTC. The encoded protein is CASSSNRGEQFF.

The chain combines TRBV2 with TRBJ2-2, with D uncertain. The germline gives CDR1 SNHLY, CDR2 FYNNEI. Trimming left V 2 bases short and J 1 base short, with 2 bases between. This CDR3 is 13 amino acids long. CDR3 bases: TGTGCCAGCAGTGAACAGAACACCGGGGAGCTGTTTTTT. This translates into CASSEQNTGELFF. Full variable domain (outside the CDR3, taken from reference TRBV2 and TRBJ2-2): EPEVTQTPSHQVTQMGQEVILRCVPISNHLYFYWYRQILGQKVEFLVSFYNNEISEKSEIFDDQFSVERPDGSNFTLKIRSTKLEDSAMYFCASSEQNTGELFFGEGSRLTVL.

The rearrangement links TRBV28 to TRBJ2-7; 14 positions match TRBD2. Germline lookup yields CDR1 MDHEN and CDR2 SYDVKM. The V gene end was trimmed by 5 bases and the J gene end by 7 bases; junction bases not matched to a gene: 7. This CDR3 is built from 15 residues. The CDR3 bases are TGTGCCAGCAGTCCGGGGACTAGCGGGGGTAGGGAGCAGTACTTC. Translating gives CASSPGTSGGREQYF.

The chain couples TRBV19 to TRBJ1-5; 8 bases map to TRBD1. The CDR3 is 16 residues long. Unmatched junction bases numbered 10, after V lost 3 bases and J lost 6 bases. Germline V lookup: CDR1 LNHDA, CDR2 SQIVND (reference sequence). The CDR3 DNA is TGTGCCAGTAGTATCCAGGGGGCGTCTTATGGTCAGCCCCAGCATTTT. It is translated as CASSIQGASYGQPQHF.

This clone was seen once. The chain employs TRBV29-1 and TRBJ2-7; possibly TRBD2 for D (6 bases). V was trimmed by 4 bases and J by 3 bases, leaving 10 bases between them. Germline CDR1 SQVTM, CDR2 ANQGSEA. CDR3 size: 12 residues. The CDR3 region is CSVGGEVYEQYF. The CDR3 DNA reads TGCAGCGTTGGAGGGGAGGTCTACGAGCAGTACTTC.

V usage is TRBV18 and J usage is TRBJ1-1; unclear D gene. The CDR3 runs 13 residues. The V end lost 3 bases, the J end lost 1 base, and 6 bases lay between the germline ends. Germline V CDR1 and CDR2: KGHSH, LQKENI. This CDR3 is CASSPSQNTEAFF. Written as DNA, the CDR3 is TGTGCCAGCTCACCGTCCCAGAACACTGAAGCTTTCTTT.